One sample yielded the 12 T cell receptor beta chains listed below, sequenced in a study of response to subunit inactivated influenza vaccine. TCRdb processed the RT-PCR reads anew with MiXCR; each CDR3 protein has one entry. Of about 540,000 distinct CDR3 sequences listed, around 21% are singletons. These data were also reused for a study on T cells expressing NK-cell markers. That source reports: 5'RACE template switching with UMIs generated TCR beta cDNA.

Sequences were derived from CD4+ T cells sorted from PBMCs, sampled less than 13 days after vaccination. These receptors were collected from a man aged 45 to 65 who received an inactivated influenza vaccine.

Only one count was recorded for this clonotype. This chain connects TRBV5-4 to TRBJ2-2; D not resolved. The germline V gene has CDR1 SGHNT and CDR2 YYREEE (reference sequence). V was pared by 6 bases and J by 5 bases, with 14 bases between. There are 14 residues in the CDR3. DNA of the CDR3: TGTGCCAGCAAGGGTCCCCTCGGAACCGGGGAGCTGTTTTTT. This codes for CASKGPLGTGELFF.

The rearrangement joins TRBV7-2 to TRBJ2-1; 8 nucleotides agree with TRBD2. The germline CDR1 and CDR2 sequences are SGHTA and FQGNSA. This CDR3 is built from 17 residues. The V segment lost 2 bases and the J segment 6 bases; nucleotides outside the gene matches: 12. CDR3 nucleotide sequence: TGTGCCAGCAGCTTACTAGCGGGTTGGCCTCTTGGCAATGAGCAGTTCTTC. Translated: CASSLLAGWPLGNEQFF.

CDR3 nucleotide sequence: TGTGCCAGCAGCTTAGACGGACAGGGGGCCAGGGAGACCCAGTACTTC. This sequence encodes CASSLDGQGARETQYF. The V and J genes are TRBV7-9 and TRBJ2-5; TRBD1 matches at 11 bases. This CDR3 is built from 16 residues. The junction had 6 bases not matched to a gene; V was cut back by 1 base and J by 5 bases. In germline, CDR1 is SEHNR, CDR2 FQNEAQ (reference sequence). Together with reference TRBV7-9 and TRBJ2-5, the CDR3 gives the full variable domain: DTGVSQNPRHKITKRGQNVTFRCDPISEHNRLYWYRQTLGQGPEFLTYFQNEAQLEKSRLLSDRFSAERPKGSFSTLEIQRTEQGDSAMYLCASSLDGQGARETQYFGPGTRLLVL.

This clonotype was picked up a small number of times. The chain links TRBV11-2 to TRBJ2-3, with 13 bases aligning to TRBD2. The V gene's germline CDR1 is SGHAT and CDR2 FQNNGV. V shed 1 base, J shed 4 bases, and the junction held 8 bases outside the gene matches. The CDR3 has 18 residues. As DNA, the CDR3 is TGTGCCAGCAGCTTAGGATGGAGGACTAGCGGGGGTGCAGATACGCAGTATTTT. It codes for CASSLGWRTSGGADTQYF.

The V and J genes are TRBV6-1 and TRBJ2-3, with D tentatively TRBD2 (5 bases). The CDR3 is made up of 15 amino acids. Trimming took off 5 bases at V and 0 bases at J, with 12 bases between the two ends. Per the germline V gene, CDR1 is MNHNS and CDR2 is SASEGT. DNA for the CDR3: TGTGCCAGCAGTCGGACTTTATCTAGCACAGATACGCAGTATTTT. This gives the protein CASSRTLSSTDTQYF.

The V and J genes are TRBV24-1 and TRBJ2-5; D is uncertain. The CDR3 runs to 15 residues. V was pared by 2 bases and J by 5 bases, with 14 bases between. Germline CDR1 is KGHDR and CDR2 is SFDVKD. The CDR3 reads CATSDSGVRAETQYF. The DNA of the CDR3 is TGTGCCACCAGTGATTCTGGGGTTCGTGCGGAGACCCAGTACTTC.

The chain couples TRBV11-2 to TRBJ2-7; a weak D match, TRBD2 (6 bases). Germline CDR1 SGHAT, CDR2 FQNNGV. The CDR3 length is 17 residues. V lost 4 bases and J lost 4, with 23 bases in between. DNA for the CDR3: TGTGCCAGCAGCTCGATCCGTGGCCAGCGGGTCAGGTACGAGCAGTACTTC. Translated: CASSSIRGQRVRYEQYF.

This chain joins TRBV6-2 or TRBV6-3 and TRBJ2-5; a weak D match, TRBD1 (6 bases). The CDR3 loop spans 13 amino acids. V was clipped by 0 bases and J by 4 bases, with 6 bases between them. Germline V lookup: CDR1 MNHEY, CDR2 SVGEGT. The CDR3 DNA follows: TGTGCCAGCAGTTACTCGGGGGCAGAGACCCAGTACTTC. Protein sequence: CASSYSGAETQYF.

This sequence joins TRBV5-1 and TRBJ2-1, with a possible D match to TRBD1 (6 bases). The CDR3 is made up of 14 amino acids. Germline assignment: CDR1 SGHRS and CDR2 YFSETQ. V lost 6 bases, J lost 8 bases, and 18 bases lay in between. The CDR3 loop reads CASNSGSGGDEQFF. The CDR3 DNA follows: TGCGCCAGCAATTCCGGTTCTGGGGGCGATGAGCAGTTCTTC.

This chain links TRBV11-2 with TRBJ2-3; the D call may be TRBD1 or TRBD2 (5 bases each). V gave up 5 bases and J gave up 7 bases, with 13 bases separating them. CDR1 and CDR2 from the germline V gene are SGHAT and FQNNGV. The CDR3 totals 13 residues. The CDR3 loop is CASSRDQRYTQYF. In nucleotides, the CDR3 is TGTGCCAGCAGCCGGGACCAGCGCTATACGCAGTATTTT. Together with reference TRBV11-2 and TRBJ2-3, the CDR3 gives the full variable domain: EAGVAQSPRYKIIEKRQSVAFWCNPISGHATLYWYQQILGQGPKLLIQFQNNGVVDDSQLPKDRFSAERLKGVDSTLKIQPAKLEDSAVYLCASSRDQRYTQYFGPGTRLTVL.

The sample holds a few counts of this clonotype. The CDR3 coding sequence is TGTGCCAGCTCACCAATGATCGGCGAGCAGTACTTC. This translates into CASSPMIGEQYF. The chain uses TRBV18 and TRBJ2-7, with no clear D. The V and J ends lost 2 bases and 6 bases respectively, with 8 bases between them. In germline, CDR1 is KGHSH, CDR2 LQKENI. The CDR3 sequence is 12 residues long.

This clonotype was detected only a few times. This chain uses TRBV29-1 with TRBJ2-1, with 14 positions matching TRBD2. The germline V gene has CDR1 SQVTM and CDR2 ANQGSEA. V shed 6 bases, J shed 7 bases, and the junction held 11 bases outside the gene matches. The CDR3 length is 16 residues. The CDR3 here is CSVRGLAGVFRNEQFF. The CDR3 DNA sequence: TGCAGCGTCCGGGGACTAGCGGGGGTTTTTAGGAATGAGCAGTTCTTC.